The clone carrying this T cell receptor beta chain has just a few counts. Its antigen is as yet unknown. Per the germline V gene, CDR1 is LGHDT and CDR2 is YNNKEL (reference sequence). The CDR3 has 16 residues. The V end was cut by 4 bases, the J end by 6 bases, with 21 bases between. Described time point: persistent/refractory GD, antithyroid drugs over 5 years with positive TRAb. PBMCs provided the RNA from which the TCR library was made. EDTA tubes received approximately 9 milliliters of drawn peripheral blood. These data are taken from a study of regulatory T cells in long-lasting Graves disease. Study-wide results and limits: A reduction in accuracy may have resulted from the small sample size. Persistent cases favored TRBV28, TRBJ1-2 and TRBJ2-5.

HTBI primers from iRepertoire and Arm-PCR of CDR3 regions yielded the TCR beta libraries. MiXCR was run by TCRdb on the multiplex PCR reads, yielding one entry per CDR3 protein. The sample lists under 450,000 distinct CDR3 sequences, 23% occurring once. The rearrangement uses TRBV3-1 and TRBJ1-2, with D possibly matching TRBD1 (5 bases). The TCR originated in a female donor with Graves disease. Sequenced material: peripheral blood mononuclear cells (PBMCs), taken when the disease was refractory, from a patient treated with antithyroid drugs. The CDR3 protein is CASSPRVRRSGHGYTF. Here the CDR3 DNA reads TGTGCCAGCAGCCCCAGGGTTCGCCGATCGGGTCATGGCTACACCTTC.